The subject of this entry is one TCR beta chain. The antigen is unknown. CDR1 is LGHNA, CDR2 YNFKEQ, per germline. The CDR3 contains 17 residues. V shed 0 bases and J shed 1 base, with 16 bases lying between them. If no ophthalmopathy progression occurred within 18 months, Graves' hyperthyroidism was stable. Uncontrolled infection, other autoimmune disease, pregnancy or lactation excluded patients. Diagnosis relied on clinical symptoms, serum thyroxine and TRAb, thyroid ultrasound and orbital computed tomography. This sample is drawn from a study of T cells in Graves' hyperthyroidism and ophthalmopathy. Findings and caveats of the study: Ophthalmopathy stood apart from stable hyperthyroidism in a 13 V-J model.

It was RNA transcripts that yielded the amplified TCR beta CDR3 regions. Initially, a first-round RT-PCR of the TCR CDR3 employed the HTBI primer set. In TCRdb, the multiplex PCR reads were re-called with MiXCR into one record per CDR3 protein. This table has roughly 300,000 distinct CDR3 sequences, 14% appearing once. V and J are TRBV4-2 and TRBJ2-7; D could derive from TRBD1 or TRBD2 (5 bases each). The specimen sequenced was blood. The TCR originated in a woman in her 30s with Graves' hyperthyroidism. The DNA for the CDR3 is TGTGCCAGCAGCCAAGATCCACGGGGCAGGGAGTCCTACGAGCAGTACTTC. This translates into CASSQDPRGRESYEQYF.